This entry is about one T cell receptor beta chain. Germline values: CDR1 MNHEY, CDR2 SMNVEV (reference sequence). The CDR3 is made up of 16 amino acids. Germline trimming cut 4 bases from V and 7 bases from J; bases unmatched to any gene: 12. Using immunoSEQ multiplex PCR, the repertoire was profiled, and TCRdb retains in-frame clones only, with some absent. Of some 180,000 clones in the sample, 60% to 85% were seen once. The source of the sample is a study of blood T cell repertoires in COVID-19. The sequence was collected from a woman between 45 and 60 years old with active or convalescent COVID-19. The rearrangement links TRBV27 to TRBJ2-3; the match to TRBD2 covers 9 bases. The sample comprised peripheral blood. CDR3 residues: CASSSSFAGGMNTQYF. The CDR3 nucleotides read TGTGCCAGCAGTTCCTCCTTCGCGGGAGGGATGAATACGCAGTATTTT.